This T cell receptor beta chain derives from a study of OX40 agonist ivuxolimab in advanced cancers. Findings and limits, study-wide: At 0.1 to 3.0 mg/kg, clonal expansion of CD4+ and CD8+ blood T cells had occurred by week 6. CD8+ T cells averaged more expanded clones than CD4+. Antigens targeted by the expanded peripheral T cells were not determined.

Here immunoSEQ multiplex PCR was the method, and the copy in TCRdb shows in-frame clones only, minus some. This table has about 15,000 clones, about 77% appearing once. This clone was counted once. The antigen is unknown. Researchers took blood at baseline, on cycle 4 day 1, and on cycle 7 day 1. Germline V gene data show CDR1 as SGHVS and CDR2 as FNYEAQ. The CDR3 is 12 residues long. Deletions cut 1 base from V and 3 bases from J, with 3 bases between. This receptor was taken from an adult with an advanced solid tumor such as melanoma, head and neck, liver or kidney cancer. The sample was CD4+ or CD8+ T cells sorted from blood, taken in a trial of the OX40 agonist ivuxolimab. The chain has TRBV7-6 and TRBJ1-1; no firm D call. The CDR3 loop reads CASSLEYTEAFF. CDR3 nucleotide sequence: TGTGCCAGCAGCTTAGAGTACACTGAAGCTTTCTTT.